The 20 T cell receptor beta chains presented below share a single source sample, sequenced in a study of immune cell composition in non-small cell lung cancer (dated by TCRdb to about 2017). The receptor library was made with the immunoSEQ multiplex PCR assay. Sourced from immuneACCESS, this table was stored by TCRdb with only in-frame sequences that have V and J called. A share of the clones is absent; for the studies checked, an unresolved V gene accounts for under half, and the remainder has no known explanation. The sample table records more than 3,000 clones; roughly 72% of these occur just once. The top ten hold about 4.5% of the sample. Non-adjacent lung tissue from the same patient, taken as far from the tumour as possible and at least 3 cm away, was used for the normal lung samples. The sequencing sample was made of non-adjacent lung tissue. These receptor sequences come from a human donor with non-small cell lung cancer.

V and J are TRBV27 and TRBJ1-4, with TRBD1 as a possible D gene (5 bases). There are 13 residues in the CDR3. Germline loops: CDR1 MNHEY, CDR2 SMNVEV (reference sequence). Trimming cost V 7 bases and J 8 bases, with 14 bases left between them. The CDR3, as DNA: TGTGCCAGCACCACCTGGGGCCTCGAAAAACTGTTTTTT. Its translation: CASTTWGLEKLFF.

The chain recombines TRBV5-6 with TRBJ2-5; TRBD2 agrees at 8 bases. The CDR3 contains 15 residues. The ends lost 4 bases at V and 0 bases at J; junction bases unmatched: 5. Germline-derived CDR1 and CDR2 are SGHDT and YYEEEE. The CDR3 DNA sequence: TGTGCCAGCAGCGGGACGGGGGGGTACCAAGAGACCCAGTACTTC. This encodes CASSGTGGYQETQYF.

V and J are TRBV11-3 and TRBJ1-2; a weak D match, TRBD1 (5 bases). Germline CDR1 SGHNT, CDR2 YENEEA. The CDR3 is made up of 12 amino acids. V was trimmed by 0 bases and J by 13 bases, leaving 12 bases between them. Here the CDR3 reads CASSLDRAGCTF. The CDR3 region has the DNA TGTGCCAGCAGCTTAGACAGGGCTGGGTGCACCTTC.

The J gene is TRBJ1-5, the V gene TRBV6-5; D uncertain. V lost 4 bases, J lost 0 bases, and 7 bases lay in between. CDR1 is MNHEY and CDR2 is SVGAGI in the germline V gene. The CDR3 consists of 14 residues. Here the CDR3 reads CASSSLYSNQPQHF. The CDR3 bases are TGTGCCAGCAGTTCCCTTTATAGCAATCAGCCCCAGCATTTT.

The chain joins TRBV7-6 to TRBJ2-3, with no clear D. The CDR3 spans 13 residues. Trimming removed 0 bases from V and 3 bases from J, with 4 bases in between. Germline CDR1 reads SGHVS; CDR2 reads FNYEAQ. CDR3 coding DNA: TGTGCCAGCAGCTTAGCGCGAACAGATACGCAGTATTTT. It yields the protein CASSLARTDTQYF.

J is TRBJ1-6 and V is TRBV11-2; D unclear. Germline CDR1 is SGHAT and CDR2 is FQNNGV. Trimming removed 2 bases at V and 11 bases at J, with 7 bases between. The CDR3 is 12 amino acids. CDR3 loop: CASSLISPPLHF. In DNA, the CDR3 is TGTGCCAGCAGCTTAATCTCTCCACCCCTCCACTTT.

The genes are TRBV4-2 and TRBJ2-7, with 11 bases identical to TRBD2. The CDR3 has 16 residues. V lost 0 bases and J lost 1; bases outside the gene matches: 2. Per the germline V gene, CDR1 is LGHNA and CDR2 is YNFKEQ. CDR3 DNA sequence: TGTGCCAGCAGCCAAGATAGGACTAGCGGGTCCTACGAGCAGTACTTC. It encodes CASSQDRTSGSYEQYF.

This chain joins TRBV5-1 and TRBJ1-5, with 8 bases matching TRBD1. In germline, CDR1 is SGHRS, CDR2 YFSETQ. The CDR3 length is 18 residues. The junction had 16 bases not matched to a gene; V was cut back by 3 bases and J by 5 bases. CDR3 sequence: CASSSRVQGAGGDQPQHF. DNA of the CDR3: TGCGCCAGCAGCTCTCGGGTGCAGGGGGCGGGTGGGGATCAGCCCCAGCATTTT.

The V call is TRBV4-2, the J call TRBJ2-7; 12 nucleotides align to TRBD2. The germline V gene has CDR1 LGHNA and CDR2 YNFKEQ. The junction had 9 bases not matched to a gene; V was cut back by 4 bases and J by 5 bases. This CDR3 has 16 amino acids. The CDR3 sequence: CASSPFSSGRADEQYF. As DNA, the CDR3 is TGTGCCAGCAGCCCCTTTTCTAGCGGGAGGGCGGACGAGCAGTACTTC.

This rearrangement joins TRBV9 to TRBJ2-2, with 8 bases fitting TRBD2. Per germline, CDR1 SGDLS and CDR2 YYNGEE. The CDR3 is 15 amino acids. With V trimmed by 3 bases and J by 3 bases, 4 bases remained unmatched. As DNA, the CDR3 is TGTGCCAGCAGCGCGACTAGCGCCTACACCGGGGAGCTGTTTTTT. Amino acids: CASSATSAYTGELFF.

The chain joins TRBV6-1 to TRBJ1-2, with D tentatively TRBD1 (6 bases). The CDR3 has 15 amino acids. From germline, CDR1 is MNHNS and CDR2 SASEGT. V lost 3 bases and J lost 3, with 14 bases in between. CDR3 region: CASSEKWQGHYGYTF. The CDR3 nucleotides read TGTGCCAGCAGTGAGAAGTGGCAGGGGCACTATGGCTACACCTTC.

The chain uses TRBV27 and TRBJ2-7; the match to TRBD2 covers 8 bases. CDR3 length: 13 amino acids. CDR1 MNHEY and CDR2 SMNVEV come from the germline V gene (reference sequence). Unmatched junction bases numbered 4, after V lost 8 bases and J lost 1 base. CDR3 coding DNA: TGTGCCAGCCAGCGGGGGACATCCTACGAGCAGTACTTC. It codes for CASQRGTSYEQYF.

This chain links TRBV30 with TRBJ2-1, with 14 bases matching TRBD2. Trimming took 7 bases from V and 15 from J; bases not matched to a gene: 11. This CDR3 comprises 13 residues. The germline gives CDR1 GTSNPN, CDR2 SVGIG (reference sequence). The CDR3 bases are TGTGCCTACCGGGGACTAGCGGGGGAGGGTAGGTTCTTC. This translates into CAYRGLAGEGRFF.

The CDR3 here is CASSLQDRVGETQYF. The CDR3 DNA reads as TGTGCCAGCAGCTTACAGGACAGGGTAGGAGAGACCCAGTACTTC. The J gene is TRBJ2-5, the V gene TRBV7-2, with 8 bases that match TRBD1. The CDR3 extends over 15 amino acids. V lost 2 bases to trimming and J lost 4 bases; unmatched junction nucleotides: 6. Per the germline V gene, CDR1 is SGHTA and CDR2 is FQGNSA.

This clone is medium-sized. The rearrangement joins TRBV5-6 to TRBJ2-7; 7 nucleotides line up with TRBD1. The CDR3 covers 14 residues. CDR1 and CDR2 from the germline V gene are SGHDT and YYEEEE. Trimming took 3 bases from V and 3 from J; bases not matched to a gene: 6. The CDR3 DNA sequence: TGTGCCAGCAGCTGGAAGACAGGGCGCTACGAGCAGTACTTC. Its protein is CASSWKTGRYEQYF.

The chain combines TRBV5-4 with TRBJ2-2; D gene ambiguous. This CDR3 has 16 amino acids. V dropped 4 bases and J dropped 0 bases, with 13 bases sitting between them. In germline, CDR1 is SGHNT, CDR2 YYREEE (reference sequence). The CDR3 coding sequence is TGTGCCAGCAGCCGACGGAGACTCTCGAACACCGGGGAGCTGTTTTTT. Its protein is CASSRRRLSNTGELFF.

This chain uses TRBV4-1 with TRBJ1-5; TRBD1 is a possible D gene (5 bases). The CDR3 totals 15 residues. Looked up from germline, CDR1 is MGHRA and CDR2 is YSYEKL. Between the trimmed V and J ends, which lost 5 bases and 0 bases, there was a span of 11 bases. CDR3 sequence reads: CASSVGLDSNQPQHF. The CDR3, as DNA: TGCGCCAGCAGCGTGGGGCTGGATAGCAATCAGCCCCAGCATTTT.

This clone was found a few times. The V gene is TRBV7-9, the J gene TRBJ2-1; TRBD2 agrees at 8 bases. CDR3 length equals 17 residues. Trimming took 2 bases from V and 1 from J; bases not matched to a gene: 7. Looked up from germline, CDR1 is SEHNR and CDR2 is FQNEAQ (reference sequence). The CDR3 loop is CASSLMRAGGSYNEQFF. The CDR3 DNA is TGTGCCAGCAGCTTAATGAGGGCGGGGGGTTCCTACAATGAGCAGTTCTTC.

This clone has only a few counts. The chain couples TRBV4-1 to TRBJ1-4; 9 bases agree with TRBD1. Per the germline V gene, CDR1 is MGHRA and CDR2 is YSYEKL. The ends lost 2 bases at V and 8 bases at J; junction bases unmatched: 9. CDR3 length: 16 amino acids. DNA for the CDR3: TGCGCCAGCAGCCAAACCCCCGGGACAGGGAACGAAAAACTGTTTTTT. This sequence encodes CASSQTPGTGNEKLFF.

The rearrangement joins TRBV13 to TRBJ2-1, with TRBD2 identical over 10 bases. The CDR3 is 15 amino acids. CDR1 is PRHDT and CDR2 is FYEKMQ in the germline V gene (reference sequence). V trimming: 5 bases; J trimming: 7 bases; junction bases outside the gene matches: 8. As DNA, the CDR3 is TGTGCCAGCAGCCCAAGCGGGGGGGCTTTAAATGAGCAGTTCTTC. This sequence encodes CASSPSGGALNEQFF.